Listed here is a single T cell receptor beta chain. Its antigen is currently not known. The sample holds no much larger clone one base away, and base qualities are not on file. A single peripheral blood draw of approximately 100 mL on average was collected from each donor into heparinised tubes. A BD FACSAria II and a panel including CD45RO, CCR7, CD25, CD127, CD95 and CD27 were used to sort naive, central memory, regulatory and stem cell-like memory CD4+ T cells. Purity was above 98% for every sorted population. PBMCs were isolated immediately by Lymphoprep density gradient centrifugation and stained directly without culture. To minimize batch effects, samples were stained and sorted in pairs, one healthy donor with one patient per experiment. CDR1 SGHTA and CDR2 FQGTGA were looked up in the germline V gene. V and J are truncated by 5 bases and 3 bases respectively, leaving an intervening sequence of 16 bases. There are 15 amino acids in the CDR3, from cysteine to phenylalanine inclusive. CDR3 DNA only is kept here, 45 bases in frame from base 1.

This entry is derived from a study of beta chain features in type 1 diabetes listed by TCRdb under 2018. Regarding the research as a whole: Mean age, gender distribution, total cell number and subset yield did not differ between patients and healthy donors. In the study, TCRB repertoires of sorted circulating CD4+ T cell subsets from recently diagnosed type 1 diabetes patients were compared with those of matched healthy donors. Whereas all 30 or so donors provided naive and central memory subsets, regulatory and stem cell-like memory subsets were isolated from just 8 patients and about 8 healthy donors. A total of roughly 100,000,000 sorted cells were examined across all samples, and the number of cells per subset was strongly correlated with RNA yield. Points the paper makes about the study in general: Because the HLA sub-analyses included only small numbers of individuals, any influence of HLA type on TCRB rearrangement was left unresolved. At VDJ recombination sites, type 1 diabetes patients had fewer insertions and more deleted nucleotides, which implies abnormalities in thymic rearrangement. Because cDNA was sequenced instead of genomic DNA, highly expressing activated cells could be over-represented, though the groups showed no difference in activation or CD3 levels. PCR might favor shorter templates, but patient and control samples were amplified and corrected together, so any skew would affect both groups equally. Naive, central memory and regulatory TCRB repertoires appeared to be more similar among patients than among healthy donors. A moderate but significant shortening of TCRB CDR3 length was observed in type 1 diabetes patients in all four CD4+ subsets.

The entire amount of isolated RNA was reverse transcribed using the High Capacity cDNA Reverse Transcription Kit, so the sequenced TCRB transcripts were expressed ones. Naive, central memory and regulatory T cell samples underwent deep immunoSEQ sequencing, averaging approximately 3.3 million total reads per sample. Sorted cells were lysed in RLT buffer and RNA was extracted with DNase-treated RNeasy Micro or Mini kits, depending on cell number. Each cell subset was processed separately to prevent cross-contamination, with patient and healthy donor samples processed together. Using the immunoSEQ multiplex PCR, TCRB sequences were amplified from cDNA into 87-bp fragments spanning the CDR3 region. Sequencing of the amplicons was performed on the Illumina HiSeq platform. The paper's data handling went like this. Synthetic template baselines were used to correct PCR bias computationally, reads within Hamming distance 2 were collapsed, and singletons that could not be merged were discarded. By aligning reads against IMGT, V, D and J genes, CDR3 length, and insertions or deletions at six rearrangement sites were assigned. Within each subset, clonotype counts were normalized to the number of sorted cells before true diversity and Gini coefficients were calculated with the tcR R package. The overlap coefficient, calculated on TCRB nucleotide sequences, was used to quantify repertoire sharing. As a proxy for the pre-selection repertoire, out-of-frame TCRB sequences from naive cells were analyzed. Entries here come from immuneACCESS through TCRdb and include only in-frame sequences with V and J called. Some clones fail to appear in such tables; in the studies checked, an unresolved V gene covers under half of the shortfall, and the cause of the remainder is unknown. V and J calls and clone size follow that table, whereas D and trimming were derived from the DNA. For this sample the table gives under 850,000 clones, of which roughly 12% were detected only once. The ten largest clones add up to approximately 0.021% of the sample.

This receptor was taken from a man between 18 and 29 years old with type 1 diabetes. Rearrangement joined TRBV7-3 to TRBJ1-2; the best D guess is TRBD1, with 5 bases matching. The specimen was naive CD4+ T cells from blood. The cell subset or site label on this specimen signifies: true naive CD4+ T cells. The nucleotide sequence is given as TGTGCCAGCAGCCGCCCCCCAGGGTTCGACTATGGCTACACCTTC. It encodes CASSRPPGFDYGYTF.